The text below deals with one T cell receptor beta chain. Assay used: immunoSEQ multiplex PCR; TCRdb lists only in-frame clones, some missing. The sample carries about 160,000 clones, approximately 81% recorded once. The entry originates in a study of blood T cell repertoires in COVID-19. This clonotype was obtained from a woman in her forties with acute COVID-19. Sequencing used PBMCs or T cells enriched from blood (not recorded which).

The CDR3 nucleotides read TGTGCCAGCAGCCGCCGGGACAGGGAAGCTTTCTTT. This gives the protein CASSRRDREAFF. The chain joins TRBV12-3 or TRBV12-4 to TRBJ1-1, with TRBD1 matching 8 bases. V shed 6 bases, J shed 8 bases, and the junction held 5 bases outside the gene matches. The CDR3 has 12 residues.